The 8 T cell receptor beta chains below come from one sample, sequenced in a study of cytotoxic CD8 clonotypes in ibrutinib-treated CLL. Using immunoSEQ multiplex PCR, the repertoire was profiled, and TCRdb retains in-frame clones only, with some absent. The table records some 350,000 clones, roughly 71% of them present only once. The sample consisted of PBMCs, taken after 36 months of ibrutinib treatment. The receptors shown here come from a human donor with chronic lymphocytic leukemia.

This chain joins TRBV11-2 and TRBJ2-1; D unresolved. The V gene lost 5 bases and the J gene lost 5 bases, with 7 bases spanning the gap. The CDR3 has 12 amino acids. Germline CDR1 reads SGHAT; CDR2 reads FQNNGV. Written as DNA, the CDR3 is TGTGCCAGCAGCCCTTCAGACAATGAGCAGTTCTTC. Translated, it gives CASSPSDNEQFF.

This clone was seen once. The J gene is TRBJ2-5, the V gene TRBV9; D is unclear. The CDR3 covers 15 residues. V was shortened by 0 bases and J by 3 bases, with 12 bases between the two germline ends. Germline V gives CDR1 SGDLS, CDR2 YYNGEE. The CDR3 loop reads CASSVATQREETQYF. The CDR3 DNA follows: TGTGCCAGCAGCGTAGCTACTCAACGGGAAGAGACCCAGTACTTC.

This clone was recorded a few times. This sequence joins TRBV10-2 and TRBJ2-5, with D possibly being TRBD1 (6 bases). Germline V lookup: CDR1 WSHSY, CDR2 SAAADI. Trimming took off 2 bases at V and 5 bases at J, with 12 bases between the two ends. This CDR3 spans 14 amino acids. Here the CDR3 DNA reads TGCGCCAGCAGTGAGGCAGGGGACAAGGAGACCCAGTACTTC. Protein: CASSEAGDKETQYF.

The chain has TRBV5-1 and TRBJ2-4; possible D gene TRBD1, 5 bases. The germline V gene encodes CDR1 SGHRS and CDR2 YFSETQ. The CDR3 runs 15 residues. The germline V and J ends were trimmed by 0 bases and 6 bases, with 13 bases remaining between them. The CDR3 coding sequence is TGCGCCAGCAGCTTGGCCCAGGGAAGGGGAAACATTCAGTACTTC. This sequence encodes CASSLAQGRGNIQYF.

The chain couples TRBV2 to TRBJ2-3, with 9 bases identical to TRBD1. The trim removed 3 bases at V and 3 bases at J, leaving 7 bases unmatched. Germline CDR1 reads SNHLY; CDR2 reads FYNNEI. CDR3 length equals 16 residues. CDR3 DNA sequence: TGTGCCAGCAGTGACTCTGGACAGGGGAGGACAGATACGCAGTATTTT. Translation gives CASSDSGQGRTDTQYF.

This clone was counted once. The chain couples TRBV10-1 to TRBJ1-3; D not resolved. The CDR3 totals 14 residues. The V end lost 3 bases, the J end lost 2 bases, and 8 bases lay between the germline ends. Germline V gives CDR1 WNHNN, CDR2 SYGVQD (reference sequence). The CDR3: CASSDGGTGNTIYF. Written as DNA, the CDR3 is TGCGCCAGCAGTGACGGCGGGACTGGAAACACCATATATTTT.

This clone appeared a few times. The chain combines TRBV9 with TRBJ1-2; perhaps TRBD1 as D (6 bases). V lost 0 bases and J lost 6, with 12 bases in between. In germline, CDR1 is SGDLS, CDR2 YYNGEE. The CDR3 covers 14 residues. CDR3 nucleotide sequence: TGTGCCAGCAGCGTAGCGGACAGTGGAGATGGCTACACCTTC. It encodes CASSVADSGDGYTF.

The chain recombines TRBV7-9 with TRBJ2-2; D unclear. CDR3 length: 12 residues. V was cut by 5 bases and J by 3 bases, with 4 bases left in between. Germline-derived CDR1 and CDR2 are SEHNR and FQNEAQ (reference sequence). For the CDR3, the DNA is TGTGCCAGCAGCGTTTACACCGGGGAGCTGTTTTTT. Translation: CASSVYTGELFF.